This TCR beta chain was captured in a study of blood T cell repertoires in COVID-19. Study background: Samples came from the United States, Italy and Spain, spanning acute and convalescent COVID-19. Sample material is recorded as cDNA or gDNA derived from T cells, B-cell-depleted T cells, or PBMCs.

There are 15 residues in the CDR3. Trimming cost V 7 bases and J 4 bases; bases outside gene matches: 10. The germline CDR1 and CDR2 sequences are ENHRY and SYGVKD. In the authors' workflow: Reference gene primers were amplified, and this amplification served to estimate nucleated cell counts. Assay used: immunoSEQ multiplex PCR; TCRdb lists only in-frame clones, some missing. The DNA gave D and trimming, while V, J and clone size come from that table. The repertoire has roughly 26,000 clones, roughly 90% of them found once; the top ten carry approximately 2.9%. The sequence derives from a human donor in a cohort sampled during active COVID-19. Sequencing was done on a sample of peripheral blood. The chain recombines TRBV10-3 with TRBJ2-1; 7 nucleotides line up with TRBD1. CDR3 protein: CAITDKGQKYNEQFF. CDR3 sequence (DNA): TGTGCCATCACCGACAAGGGACAGAAGTACAATGAGCAGTTCTTC.